These 17 T cell receptor beta chains were sequenced from one sample in a study of T cells in Graves' hyperthyroidism and ophthalmopathy. The investigators amplified TCR beta CDR3 regions from RNA transcripts. The HTBI primer set served for first-round RT-PCR of the TCR CDR3. TCRdb analysed the multiplex PCR reads with MiXCR anew, one entry per CDR3 protein. The sample includes some 510,000 distinct CDR3 sequences, 20% to 25% of them seen just once. The sequenced material came from blood. The receptor source for this set is a man between 18 and 29 years old with Graves' hyperthyroidism.

This clonotype was detected ten times or more. V and J are TRBV9 and TRBJ2-7; 7 nucleotides line up with TRBD1. This CDR3 region has 14 residues. The junction had 6 bases not matched to a gene; V was cut back by 3 bases and J by 3 bases. Germline V gene data show CDR1 as SGDLS and CDR2 as YYNGEE. In DNA form, the CDR3 reads TGTGCCAGCAGCGGACAGGGAAACAACTACGAGCAGTACTTC. Its protein product is CASSGQGNNYEQYF.

This clonotype came up many times. V usage is TRBV5-4 and J usage is TRBJ1-3, with D perhaps matching TRBD1 (5 bases). The V gene lost 4 bases and the J gene lost 4 bases, with 6 bases spanning the gap. Germline V gene data show CDR1 as SGHNT and CDR2 as YYREEE (reference sequence). The CDR3 has 12 amino acids. CDR3 sequence: CASSGDGNTIYF. The CDR3 DNA reads as TGTGCCAGCAGCGGGGACGGAAACACCATATATTTT. Variable domain in full (rest from reference TRBV5-4 and TRBJ1-3): ETGVTQSPTHLIKTRGQQVTLRCSSQSGHNTVSWYQQALGQGPQFIFQYYREEENGRGNFPPRFSGLQFPNYSSELNVNALELDDSALYLCASSGDGNTIYFGEGSWLTVV.

This clonotype was seen ten or more times. The V and J genes are TRBV12-3 or TRBV12-4 and TRBJ1-1; unclear D gene. This CDR3 contains 13 residues. Between the trimmed V and J ends, which lost 10 bases and 1 base, there was a span of 13 bases. CDR3 bases: TGTGCCACACATAGCGTGAGGAACACTGAAGCTTTCTTT. It codes for CATHSVRNTEAFF.

This clonotype was recorded at least ten times. The J gene is TRBJ1-2, the V gene TRBV28; no reliable D call. Germline-derived CDR1 and CDR2 are MDHEN and SYDVKM. V was shortened by 3 bases and J by 8 bases, with 19 bases between the two germline ends. The CDR3 runs to 15 residues. The CDR3 DNA follows: TGTGCCAGCAGTTTGAGGACGGGAGCTAGTAGGGGCTACACCTTC. This sequence encodes CASSLRTGASRGYTF.

This clonotype was counted only a few times. The CDR3 DNA reads TGTGCCAGCAGCTATGGACAGGGGGACCAAGAGACCCAGTACTTC. It specifies CASSYGQGDQETQYF. V usage is TRBV11-3 and J usage is TRBJ2-5, with 10 bases matching TRBD1. CDR1 SGHNT and CDR2 YENEEA come from the germline V gene. The length of the CDR3 is 15 residues. V lost 4 bases to trimming and J lost 0 bases; unmatched junction nucleotides: 2.

Concerning this clonotype itself: One end of the junction fails to match germline, which may point to a read error. CDR3 DNA: TGTGCCGGCAGTTTCTTGGACGAGCAGTACTTC. Encoded protein: CAGSFLDEQYF. This sequence joins TRBV28 and TRBJ2-7; D gene ambiguous. This CDR3 region has 11 residues. Germline V CDR1 and CDR2: MDHEN, SYDVKM.

This clonotype was detected many times. The J gene is TRBJ1-2, the V gene TRBV27; 7 bases are shared with TRBD1. The CDR3 is made up of 14 amino acids. CDR1 MNHEY and CDR2 SMNVEV come from the germline V gene (reference sequence). The ends lost 2 bases at V and 3 bases at J; junction bases unmatched: 3. The CDR3 loop is CASSLLGTDYGYTF. CDR3 sequence (DNA): TGTGCCAGCAGTTTACTCGGGACAGACTATGGCTACACCTTC.

This clonotype was detected only a few times. V gene TRBV6-1 combines with J gene TRBJ2-3; D unclear. The V and J ends lost 4 bases and 5 bases respectively, with 16 bases between them. The CDR3 is 15 amino acids. Germline V gene data show CDR1 as MNHNS and CDR2 as SASEGT. CDR3 loop: CASSGWSTVRDTQYF. DNA of the CDR3: TGTGCCAGCAGTGGTTGGAGCACAGTTCGAGATACGCAGTATTTT.

This clonotype was recorded at least ten times. V gene TRBV5-1 combines with J gene TRBJ1-2; D possibly corresponds to TRBD1 (6 bases). Trimming removed 0 bases at V and 4 bases at J, with 10 bases between. The V gene's germline CDR1 is SGHRS and CDR2 YFSETQ. The CDR3 loop spans 14 amino acids. CDR3 sequence: CASSLAGQIYGYTF. The CDR3 DNA sequence: TGCGCCAGCAGCTTGGCCGGACAGATCTATGGCTACACCTTC. Full variable domain (rest looked up from reference TRBV5-1 and TRBJ1-2): KAGVTQTPRYLIKTRGQQVTLSCSPISGHRSVSWYQQTPGQGLQFLFEYFSETQRNKGNFPGRFSGRQFSNSRSEMNVSTLELGDSALYLCASSLAGQIYGYTFGSGTRLTVV.

This clonotype has ten or more counts. The chain uses TRBV3-1 and TRBJ1-1; D gene uncertain. V lost 4 bases to trimming and J lost 0 bases, with 15 bases between them. This CDR3 has 16 residues. Per the germline V gene, CDR1 is LGHDT and CDR2 is YNNKEL (reference sequence). DNA of the CDR3: TGTGCCAGCAGCCCTGGAGATCTGGTGGTGAACACTGAAGCTTTCTTT. It yields the protein CASSPGDLVVNTEAFF.

This clonotype was observed at least ten times. V and J are TRBV6-1 and TRBJ2-7; D is possibly TRBD1 or TRBD2 (7 bases each). Germline V gene data show CDR1 as MNHNS and CDR2 as SASEGT. The CDR3 spans 13 residues. V lost 8 bases to trimming and J lost 6 bases, with 17 bases between them. The CDR3: CASQQGRGSEQYF. The CDR3 DNA reads as TGTGCCAGCCAACAGGGGAGGGGAAGCGAGCAGTACTTC.

This chain uses TRBV19 with TRBJ2-7, with 9 bases lining up with TRBD1. The ends lost 5 bases at V and 1 base at J; junction bases unmatched: 6. Germline CDR1 and CDR2: LNHDA and SQIVND (reference sequence). The CDR3 is made up of 15 amino acids. CDR3 loop: CASSPGTGTSYEQYF. The CDR3 region has the DNA TGTGCCAGTAGTCCCGGGACAGGGACTTCCTACGAGCAGTACTTC. Filled out from reference TRBV19 and TRBJ2-7, the complete variable domain reads DGGITQSPKYLFRKEGQNVTLSCEQNLNHDAMYWYRQDPGQGLRLIYYSQIVNDFQKGDIAEGYSVSREKKESFPLTVTSAQKNPTAFYLCASSPGTGTSYEQYFGPGTRLTVT.

The table lists this clonotype with many counts. The chain couples TRBV19 to TRBJ1-1; 7 bases align to TRBD1. The J segment lost 0 bases and the V segment lost 9 bases, leaving 19 bases of the junction unmatched. Germline CDR1 LNHDA, CDR2 SQIVND (reference sequence). This CDR3 spans 18 amino acids. The CDR3 sequence is CASRGTADTFFMNTEAFF. Here the CDR3 DNA reads TGTGCCAGCCGAGGGACAGCCGACACCTTCTTCATGAACACTGAAGCTTTCTTT.

This clonotype was observed many times. V and J are TRBV20-1 and TRBJ1-5; D may be TRBD1 (6 bases). The CDR3 extends over 15 amino acids. The germline CDR1 and CDR2 sequences are DFQATT and SNEGSKA (reference sequence). Trimming took off 0 bases at V and 5 bases at J, with 14 bases between the two ends. CDR3 nucleotide sequence: TGCAGTGCTAGAGATTCAACAGGGAATGATCAGCCCCAGCATTTT. It encodes CSARDSTGNDQPQHF.

The chain joins TRBV9 to TRBJ1-3, with TRBD1 matching over 7 bases. J gave up 0 bases and V 3 bases, and 9 bases lay outside the gene matches. Germline V gene sequence: CDR1 SGDLS, CDR2 YYNGEE. The CDR3 spans 17 residues. The chain's CDR3 is CASSARTGTVSGNTIYF. The DNA for the CDR3 is TGTGCCAGCAGCGCCAGAACCGGGACAGTCTCTGGAAACACCATATATTTT.

This clonotype was recorded a few times. As the CDR3 is not closed by the conserved phenylalanine or tryptophan, this likely results from a read error. This sequence joins TRBV6-2 or TRBV6-3 and TRBJ1-1, with 7 bases matching TRBD1. CDR3 size: 14 residues. Trimming cost V 7 bases and J 0 bases; bases outside gene matches: 5. The V gene's germline CDR1 is MNHEY and CDR2 SVGEGT. This CDR3 is CASNPQGMNTEAFL. The CDR3 DNA is TGTGCCAGCAACCCACAGGGGATGAACACTGAAGCTTTCCTT.

This clonotype was counted ten times or more. V and J are TRBV4-1 and TRBJ2-7, with 15 bases aligning to TRBD2. Germline values: CDR1 MGHRA, CDR2 YSYEKL. This CDR3 contains 16 residues. V shed 4 bases, J shed 6 bases, and the junction held 7 bases outside the gene matches. CDR3 nucleotides: TGCGCCAGCAGCCCTCGGACTAGCGGGGGGGCAGGCGAGCAGTACTTC. It encodes CASSPRTSGGAGEQYF.